A single sample gave rise to the 16 T cell receptor beta chains below, sequenced in a study of blood T cell repertoires in COVID-19 (dated by TCRdb to about 2020). The receptor library was made with the immunoSEQ multiplex PCR assay. TCRdb obtained this table from immuneACCESS and retained in-frame rearrangements with V and J assigned. These tables miss some clones; where compared with another copy, unresolved V genes account for less than half of the shortfall, and the remainder is unexplained. The table for this sample lists some 270,000 clones; under 85% of them were counted only once. 0.87% of the sample lies in the top ten. Sequenced input: peripheral blood. The receptor set was obtained from a human donor with COVID-19, enrolled during active disease. The donor label of this sample is uncertain.

The count of this clone is one. V is TRBV9 and J is TRBJ1-2, with 7 bases lining up with TRBD1. The J segment lost 8 bases and the V segment lost 1 base, leaving 14 bases of the junction unmatched. The length of the CDR3 is 16 residues. Germline V gene sequence: CDR1 SGDLS, CDR2 YYNGEE. The CDR3 loop reads CASSVSRQGSLGGYTF. DNA for the CDR3: TGTGCCAGCAGCGTATCCCGACAGGGAAGTTTGGGAGGCTACACCTTC.

The chain carries TRBV5-1 and TRBJ2-5; a possible D gene is TRBD1 (6 bases). This CDR3 region has 14 residues. Germline CDR1 and CDR2: SGHRS and YFSETQ. Trimming pared 3 bases from V and 0 bases from J, leaving 9 bases between. DNA for the CDR3: TGCGCCAGCAGCTGGACAGAAAACCAAGAGACCCAGTACTTC. Translated: CASSWTENQETQYF. Full variable domain (remainder filled in from reference TRBV5-1 and TRBJ2-5): KAGVTQTPRYLIKTRGQQVTLSCSPISGHRSVSWYQQTPGQGLQFLFEYFSETQRNKGNFPGRFSGRQFSNSRSEMNVSTLELGDSALYLCASSWTENQETQYFGPGTRLLVL.

This clone appeared once. J is TRBJ1-2 and V is TRBV5-1, with 8 positions matching TRBD1. This CDR3 is 14 amino acids long. CDR1 SGHRS and CDR2 YFSETQ come from the germline V gene. Unmatched junction bases numbered 6, after V lost 4 bases and J lost 4 bases. CDR3 nucleotides: TGCGCCAGCAGCCCGGGACAGGCATTCTATGGCTACACCTTC. Its protein is CASSPGQAFYGYTF.

CDR3 sequence: CAITTALLQGYTF. The CDR3 bases are TGTGCCATCACCACAGCCCTCCTCCAAGGCTACACCTTC. The genes are TRBV10-3 and TRBJ1-2; D not certain. With 7 bases removed from V and 8 bases from J, the gap between germline ends came to 17 bases. Germline CDR1 and CDR2: ENHRY and SYGVKD. The CDR3 extends over 13 amino acids.

A note on this clone: The junction departs from the called germline gene at one end, perhaps through a read error. V usage is TRBV18 and J usage is TRBJ2-3, with unresolved D. CDR3 size: 12 residues. Germline V gene sequence: CDR1 KGHSH, CDR2 LQKENI. The CDR3 sequence is CASSPRPNTQYF. Written as DNA, the CDR3 is TGTGCCAGCTCCCCACGGCCGAATACGCAGTATTTT.

This chain connects TRBV5-1 to TRBJ1-1, with D perhaps matching TRBD1 (5 bases). Germline V gene lookup returns CDR1 SGHRS and CDR2 YFSETQ. The CDR3 has 13 amino acids. V lost 2 bases to trimming and J lost 4 bases, with 9 bases between them. CDR3 residues: CASSFQGGTEAFF. As DNA, the CDR3 is TGCGCCAGCAGCTTTCAGGGTGGCACTGAAGCTTTCTTT.

The chain employs TRBV15 and TRBJ1-1, with unresolved D. The CDR3 has 13 amino acids. Looked up from germline, CDR1 is LNHNV and CDR2 is YYDKDF (reference sequence). V was cut by 2 bases and J by 0 bases, with 4 bases left in between. CDR3 sequence reads: CATSRLMNTEAFF. The CDR3 nucleotides are TGTGCCACCAGCAGATTAATGAACACTGAAGCTTTCTTT.

The rearrangement joins TRBV18 to TRBJ1-5, with D unresolved. Germline V gene lookup returns CDR1 KGHSH and CDR2 LQKENI. V was pared by 2 bases and J by 2 bases, with 13 bases between. There are 16 residues in the CDR3. The CDR3 here is CASSPVGVGGNQPQHF. The CDR3 bases are TGTGCCAGCTCACCAGTGGGTGTGGGAGGCAATCAGCCCCAGCATTTT.

The chain combines TRBV2 with TRBJ2-7; 13 bases map to TRBD2. CDR1 is SNHLY and CDR2 is FYNNEI in the germline V gene. The CDR3 runs 15 residues. Losses at the gene ends were 6 bases for V and 3 bases for J; bases not matched to a gene: 5. The DNA for the CDR3 is TGTGCCAGCAGCCCATGGACTAGCGGGAGCTACGAGCAGTACTTC. Translating it yields CASSPWTSGSYEQYF.

The chain combines TRBV19 with TRBJ1-1, with D maybe TRBD1 (6 bases). V lost 3 bases and J 5 bases, leaving 22 bases between the germline ends. The CDR3 is made up of 17 amino acids. Germline V gene data show CDR1 as LNHDA and CDR2 as SQIVND (reference sequence). CDR3 amino acids: CASSISNYRVEGTEAFF. The CDR3 region has the DNA TGTGCCAGTAGTATCTCCAACTACAGGGTAGAAGGGACTGAAGCTTTCTTT.

The chain employs TRBV12-3 or TRBV12-4 and TRBJ2-1; 7 bases map to TRBD2. V shed 7 bases and J 6 bases; nucleotides not matched to a gene: 6. The CDR3 sequence is 13 residues long. The CDR3 DNA reads TGTGCCAGCAACGGACTAGGTCCCAATGAGCAGTTCTTC. Its translation: CASNGLGPNEQFF.

The rearrangement links TRBV14 to TRBJ2-5; D is perhaps TRBD1 (6 bases). Germline CDR1 reads SGHDN; CDR2 reads FVKESK. The CDR3 runs to 13 residues. V lost 2 bases to trimming and J lost 4 bases, with 8 bases between them. CDR3 sequence (DNA): TGTGCCAGCAGCCAATTGGGGGCAGAGACCCAGTACTTC. Its translation: CASSQLGAETQYF.

The sample holds one count of this clone. The rearrangement joins TRBV4-1 to TRBJ2-1; the D gene is possibly TRBD2 (7 bases). CDR3 length equals 14 residues. V lost 2 bases and J 10 bases, leaving 15 bases between the germline ends. Germline loops: CDR1 MGHRA, CDR2 YSYEKL. The CDR3 nucleotides are TGCGCCAGCAGCCAATCTGGGGGGGCGGGAGAGCAGTTCTTC. Its protein product is CASSQSGGAGEQFF.

As DNA, the CDR3 is TGTGCCAGCTCACTGTTAGACAGGGGGCTATACAATGAGCAGTTCTTC. This encodes CASSLLDRGLYNEQFF. The chain employs TRBV18 and TRBJ2-1, with 10 bases fitting TRBD1. In germline, CDR1 is KGHSH, CDR2 LQKENI. CDR3 length: 16 amino acids. The ends lost 4 bases at V and 4 bases at J; junction bases unmatched: 7.

The gene calls are TRBV7-3 and TRBJ1-1; TRBD1 is a possible D gene (5 bases). The CDR3 runs to 14 residues. Germline assignment: CDR1 SGHTA and CDR2 FQGTGA. Between the trimmed V and J ends, which lost 1 base and 5 bases, there was a span of 11 bases. In DNA form, the CDR3 reads TGTGCCAGCAGCTTAAGCAGGGAAAGGACTGAAGCTTTCTTT. It encodes CASSLSRERTEAFF.

This clone was picked up a small number of times. The J gene is TRBJ2-7, the V gene TRBV5-1; D not resolved. V shed 4 bases and J shed 0 bases, with 14 bases lying between them. Germline loops: CDR1 SGHRS, CDR2 YFSETQ. The length of the CDR3 is 15 residues. The CDR3, as DNA: TGCGCCAGCAGCCCCGCGAGTGAGGCCTCCTACGAGCAGTACTTC. Its translation is CASSPASEASYEQYF. Using reference TRBV5-1 and TRBJ2-7 for the parts outside the CDR3, the full variable domain is KAGVTQTPRYLIKTRGQQVTLSCSPISGHRSVSWYQQTPGQGLQFLFEYFSETQRNKGNFPGRFSGRQFSNSRSEMNVSTLELGDSALYLCASSPASEASYEQYFGPGTRLTVT.